Included here is one T cell receptor beta chain sequence, with context. The immunoSEQ assay was v3. This table comes from immunoSEQ multiplex PCR, and its TCRdb copy is limited to in-frame clones, with some not included. The table lists about 52,000 clones, 79% of them singletons. This sample was taken from a study of TIL therapy for anti-PD-1-resistant metastatic lung cancer. Study-wide background: Most patients had lung adenocarcinoma; a few tumors were EGFR-mutant, two ALK-rearranged; half smoked currently or formerly.

The time point is: pre-treatment sample, taken before nivolumab and TIL therapy. Trimming removed 1 base at V and 6 bases at J, with 8 bases between. The germline V gene encodes CDR1 LGHNA and CDR2 YNFKEQ. The CDR3 is made up of 13 amino acids. This material consisted of blood, taken at baseline. The V call is TRBV4-2, the J call TRBJ2-3, with D perhaps TRBD1 (5 bases). The sequence was collected from a woman aged 30-79 years with non-small cell lung cancer. CDR3 in amino acids: CASSQVKGDTQYF. CDR3 nucleotides: TGTGCCAGCAGCCAAGTCAAGGGGGATACGCAGTATTTT.